This T cell receptor beta chain originates from a study of tumor-infiltrating lymphocytes in primary liver carcinoma. Turning to the study itself: With diameters of roughly 4 to 10 cm, tumors were stage T1-T3 N0M0.

Study-wide results and caveats: Tumor region pairs overlapped more than did tumor-adjacent and tumor-blood pairs.

The CDR3 extends over 13 amino acids. Per germline, CDR1 MDHEN and CDR2 SYDVKM. A word on this clonotype: Its antigen is still unknown. One end of the junction fails to match germline, which may point to a read error.

Production of TCR beta cDNA used around 460 ng total RNA together with a constant-region primer. Three nested multiplex PCR rounds of slightly modified ARM-PCR generated TCR beta libraries. Running 9 to 10 cycles apiece, the first two PCR rounds relied on TRBV1-TRBV30 forward primers together with a C-beta reverse primer. MiXCR was run by TCRdb on the multiplex PCR reads, yielding one entry per CDR3 protein. Of some 110,000 distinct CDR3 sequences detected, under 65% appear once; the ten largest clones hold roughly 8%. The source material, about 19-30 mg of unsorted bulk tissue, was used to co-extract RNA and DNA. Without exception, tumor samples held over 85% viable tumor cells.

The sequenced sample consisted of liver tumor tissue from sampling region 3. The subset here: tumor region T3, left-lateral pole. The rearrangement joins TRBV28 to TRBJ2-3; D perhaps matches TRBD2 (5 bases). The receptor was derived from a woman aged 55-69 years with primary liver carcinoma and hepatitis B virus infection. The CDR3 DNA reads TGTACCAGCAGTCCACCTGGACTGTATACGCAGTATTTT. It yields the protein CTSSPPGLYTQYF. Filled out from reference TRBV28 and TRBJ2-3, the complete variable domain reads DVKVTQSSRYLVKRTGEKVFLECVQDMDHENMFWYRQDPGLGLRLIYFSYDVKMKEKGDIPEGYSVSREKKERFSLILESASTNQTSMYLCTSSPPGLYTQYFGPGTRLTVL.